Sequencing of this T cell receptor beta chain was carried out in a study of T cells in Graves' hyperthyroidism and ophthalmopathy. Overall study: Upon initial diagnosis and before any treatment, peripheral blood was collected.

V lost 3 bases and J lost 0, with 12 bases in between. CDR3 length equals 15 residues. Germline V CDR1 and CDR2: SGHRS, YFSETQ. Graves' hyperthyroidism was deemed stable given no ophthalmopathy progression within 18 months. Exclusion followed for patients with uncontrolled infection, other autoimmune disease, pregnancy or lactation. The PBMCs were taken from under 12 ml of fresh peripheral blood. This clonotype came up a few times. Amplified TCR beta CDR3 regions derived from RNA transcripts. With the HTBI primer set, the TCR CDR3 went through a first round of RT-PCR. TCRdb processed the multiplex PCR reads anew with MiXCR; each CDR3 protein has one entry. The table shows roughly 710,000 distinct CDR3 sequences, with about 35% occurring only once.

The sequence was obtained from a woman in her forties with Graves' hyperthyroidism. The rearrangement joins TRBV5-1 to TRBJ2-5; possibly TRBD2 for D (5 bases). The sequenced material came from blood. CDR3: CASSSRRADQETQYF. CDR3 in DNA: TGCGCCAGCAGCTCCAGGAGAGCGGACCAAGAGACCCAGTACTTC.